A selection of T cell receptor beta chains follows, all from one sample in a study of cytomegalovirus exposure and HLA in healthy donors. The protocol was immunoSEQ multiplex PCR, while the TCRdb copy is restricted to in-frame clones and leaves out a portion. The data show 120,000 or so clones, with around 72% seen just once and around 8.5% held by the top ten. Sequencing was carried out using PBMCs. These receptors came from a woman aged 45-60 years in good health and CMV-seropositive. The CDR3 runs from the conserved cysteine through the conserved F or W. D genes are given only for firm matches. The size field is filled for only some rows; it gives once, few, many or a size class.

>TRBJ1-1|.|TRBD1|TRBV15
TGTGCCACCAGCAGCAGGGGGGCTGAAGCTTTCTTT
CATSSRGAEAFF
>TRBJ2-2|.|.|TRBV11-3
TGTGCCAGCAGCTTTCCAAACACCGGGGAGCTGTTTTTT
CASSFPNTGELFF
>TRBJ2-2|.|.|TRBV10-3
TGTGCCATCAGCCCCTCTGGCGGATTTTCCGGGGAGCTGTTTTTT
CAISPSGGFSGELFF
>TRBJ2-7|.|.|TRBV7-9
TGTGCCAGCAGCCCCAGCGGGTACGAGCAGTACTTC
CASSPSGYEQYF
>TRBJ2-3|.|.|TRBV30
TGTGCCTGGTCCCTAGCGACAGATACGCAGTATTTT
CAWSLATDTQYF
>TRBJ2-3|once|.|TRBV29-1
TGCAGCGTTGAATATACTAGCACAGATACGCAGTATTTT
CSVEYTSTDTQYF
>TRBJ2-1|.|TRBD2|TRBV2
TGTGCCAGCAGTCTCGGACTAGCGGGGGGGCGGGATGAGCAGTTCTTC
CASSLGLAGGRDEQFF
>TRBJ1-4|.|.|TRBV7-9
TGTGCCAGCAGCTTACAGTTTAATGAAAAACTGTTTTTT
CASSLQFNEKLFF
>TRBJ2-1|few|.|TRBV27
TGTGCCAGCGGGCGGTTGACTAGTGAGCAGTTCTTC
CASGRLTSEQFF
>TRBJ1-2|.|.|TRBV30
TGTGCCTGGAGTAAAGGACAGCCCAGCTATGGCTACACCTTC
CAWSKGQPSYGYTF
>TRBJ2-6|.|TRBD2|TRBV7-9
TGTGCCAGCACCCCCAGTCGGCTAGCGGAGATCTCTGGGGCCAACGTCCTGACTTTC
CASTPSRLAEISGANVLTF
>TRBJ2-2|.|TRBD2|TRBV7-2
TGTGCCAGCAGCTTTTTCGCGAGCGGGAGCACCGGGGAGCTGTTTTTT
CASSFFASGSTGELFF
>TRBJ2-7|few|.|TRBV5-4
TGTGCCAGCAGCTTGGCCTCTTGGGGGGACGAGCAGTACTTC
CASSLASWGDEQYF
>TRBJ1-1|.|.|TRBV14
TGTGCCAGCAGCCAAGACCATTACACTGAAGCTTTCTTT
CASSQDHYTEAFF
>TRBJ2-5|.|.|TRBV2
TGTGCCAGCAGTGTAGGGGAAGAGACCCAGTACTTC
CASSVGEETQYF
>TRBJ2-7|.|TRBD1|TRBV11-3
TGTGCCAGCAGCTTATTGACAGGGAATGAGCAGTACTTC
CASSLLTGNEQYF
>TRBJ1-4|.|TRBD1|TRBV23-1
TGCGCCAGCAGTCCATATTGCCGGGACAGGGAATCCACTAATGAAAAACTGTTTTTT
CASSPYCRDRESTNEKLFF
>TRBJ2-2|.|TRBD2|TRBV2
TGTGCCAGCAGGGGGACTAGCAGGAACACCGGGGAGCTGTTTTTT
CASRGTSRNTGELFF
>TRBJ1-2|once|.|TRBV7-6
TGTGCCAGCAGCCCACCGGGTAGGCAGTGGAATGGCTACACCTTC
CASSPPGRQWNGYTF
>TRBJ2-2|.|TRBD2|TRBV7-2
TGTGCCAGCAGCTCCCGCGCGGGGGGAAACACCGGGGAGCTGTTTTTT
CASSSRAGGNTGELFF
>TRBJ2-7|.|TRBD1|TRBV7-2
TGTGCCAGCAGCTTTGGGACAGATACCTACGAGCAGTACTTC
CASSFGTDTYEQYF
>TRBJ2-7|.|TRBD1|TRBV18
TGTGCCAGCTCACCAGGGAAACAGGGGGTGTACGAGCAGTACTTC
CASSPGKQGVYEQYF
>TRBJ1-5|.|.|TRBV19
TGTGCCAGTAATCCCTCCTGGCAACCCCAGCATTTT
CASNPSWQPQHF
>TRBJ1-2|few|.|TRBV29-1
TGCAGCGTTGGTCTGGGGTGGGCGAAGGGGGATGGCTACACCTTC
CSVGLGWAKGDGYTF
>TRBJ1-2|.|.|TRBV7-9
TGTTCCAGCAGCTTAGATACAGGGAGAATCTGGTATGGCTACACCTTC
CSSSLDTGRIWYGYTF
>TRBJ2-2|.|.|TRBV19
TGTGCCAGTAGGAGAGGCGGGGAGCTGTTTTTT
CASRRGGELFF
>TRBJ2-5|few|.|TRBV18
TGTGCCAGCTCACCACCTGGCAGGTCCACGGAGACCCAGTACTTC
CASSPPGRSTETQYF
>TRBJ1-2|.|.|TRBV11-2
TGTGCCAGCAGCTTAGAACCAGGGATCGGCTATGGCTACACCTTC
CASSLEPGIGYGYTF
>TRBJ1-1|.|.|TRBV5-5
TGTGCCAGCATCCTATCCCAAGCGAGAGCTGAAGCTTTCTTT
CASILSQARAEAFF
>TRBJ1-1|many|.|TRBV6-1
TGTGCCACTACGGTCGAAGTGAACACTGAAGCTTTCTTT
CATTVEVNTEAFF
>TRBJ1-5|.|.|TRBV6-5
TGTGCCAGCAGTTACTCAGGGGCCGCTAGTCAGCCCCAGAATTTT
CASSYSGAASQPQNF
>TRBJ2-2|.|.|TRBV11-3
TGTGCCAGCAGCTTATCAGGGAACACCGGGGAGCTGTTTTTT
CASSLSGNTGELFF
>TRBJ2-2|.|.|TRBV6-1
TGTGCCAGCAGTATTGGACAGCTGAACACCGGGGAGCTGTTTTTT
CASSIGQLNTGELFF
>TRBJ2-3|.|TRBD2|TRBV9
TGTGCCAGCAGCGTAGGGAGGACTAGCGGGGGGCTCCTGGATACGCAGTATTTT
CASSVGRTSGGLLDTQYF
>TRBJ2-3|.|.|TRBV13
TGTGCCAGCAGCTTAGTCGGGTTATCCGAAAAGGCGCAGTATTTT
CASSLVGLSEKAQYF
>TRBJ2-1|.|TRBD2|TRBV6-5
TGTGCCAGCACCGTAGCGGGGGCTAACAATGAGCAGTTCTTC
CASTVAGANNEQFF
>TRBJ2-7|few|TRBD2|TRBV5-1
TGCGCCAGCAGCCCCCCGGGACTACACTACGAGCAGTACTTC
CASSPPGLHYEQYF
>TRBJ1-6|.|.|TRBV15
TGTGCCACCAGCGAAGGAGGGGTTACTTCACCCCTCCACTTT
CATSEGGVTSPLHF
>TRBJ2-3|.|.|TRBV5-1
TGCGCCAGCAGCTTGGCCTCGAGAGGCGGGGACGAGACCTATACGCAGTATTTT
CASSLASRGGDETYTQYF
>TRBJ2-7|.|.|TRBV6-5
TGTGCCAGCAGTTTTTTCAAGAAGAAGAGGGCATACGAGCAGTACTTC
CASSFFKKKRAYEQYF
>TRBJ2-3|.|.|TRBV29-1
TGCAGCGTAGACGGGAGCACAGATACGCAGTATTTT
CSVDGSTDTQYF
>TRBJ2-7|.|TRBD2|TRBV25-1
TGTGCCAGCAGTGAATTTAGCGGGAGGGCGTACGAGCAGTACTTC
CASSEFSGRAYEQYF